This record looks at one TCR beta chain sequence and its context. There are many counts of this clonotype. Its antigen remains undetermined. No base quality information exists; no much larger clone differs at one position. This specimen belongs to a study of response to subunit inactivated influenza vaccine (dated by TCRdb to 2016 to 2019). About the investigation overall: Deep quantitative profiling of the T cell receptor repertoire was used in the study to follow responses to a trivalent subunit inactivated influenza vaccine. Results the study describes overall, beyond this receptor: The authors proposed that each seasonal influenza vaccination may bring in only a limited number of new T cells.

The CDR3 spans 20 residues, from the cysteine through the phenylalanine. Only CDR3 DNA remains: 60 bases, in frame from the first base. V loses 6 bases, J loses 5 bases, and the germline ends lie 32 bases apart. Per the germline V gene, ENHRY is the CDR1 and SYGVKD is the CDR2. Read against the paper, the sample's time point label means: around 45 days after influenza vaccine administration. The method behind the library was RT-PCR. For sequencing, an Illumina HiSeq 2500 was employed. TCRdb handled the public reads itself, with Q25 trimming in fastp and clone calling in MiXCR, and kept productive beta chains. Rows are combined by CDR3 protein, so each entry shows the most common genes and DNA. The sample table contains roughly 460,000 distinct CDR3 sequences; only one count was recorded for 10% to 11% of them. Jointly, the top ten make up about an eighth of the sample.

The clonotype was recovered from a man aged 45 to 65 who received an inactivated influenza vaccine. Donor details come from another sample of the same person, matched by shared clones. In this chain, TRBV10-3 is recombined with TRBJ2-1; too little of a D gene remains to name it. Sample: PBMCs from blood, taken 45 days after vaccination. In nucleotide form, the sequence is TGTGCCATCAGGGGTACTCCTACCCCTGGTACTCATTGGGCCCACAATGAGCAGTTCTTC. Translated, this gives CAIRGTPTPGTHWAHNEQFF.